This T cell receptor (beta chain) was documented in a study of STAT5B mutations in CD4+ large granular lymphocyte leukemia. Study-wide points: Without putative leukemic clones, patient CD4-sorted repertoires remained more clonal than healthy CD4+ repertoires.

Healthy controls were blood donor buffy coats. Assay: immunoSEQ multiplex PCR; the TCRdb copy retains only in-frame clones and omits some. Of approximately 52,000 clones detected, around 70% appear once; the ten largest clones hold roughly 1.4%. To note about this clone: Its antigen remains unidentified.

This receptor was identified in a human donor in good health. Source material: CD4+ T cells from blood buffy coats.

The CDR3 bases are TGTGCCAGCAGCTACCCGGGCCAGGGATGGAGCTCCTACGAGCAGTACTTC. The encoded protein is CASSYPGQGWSSYEQYF. The J gene is TRBJ2-7, the V gene TRBV7-9; maybe TRBD1 (5 bases). Between the trimmed V and J ends, which lost 4 bases and 0 bases, there was a span of 19 bases. The CDR3 has 17 amino acids. Germline-derived CDR1 and CDR2 are SEHNR and FQNEAQ (reference sequence).